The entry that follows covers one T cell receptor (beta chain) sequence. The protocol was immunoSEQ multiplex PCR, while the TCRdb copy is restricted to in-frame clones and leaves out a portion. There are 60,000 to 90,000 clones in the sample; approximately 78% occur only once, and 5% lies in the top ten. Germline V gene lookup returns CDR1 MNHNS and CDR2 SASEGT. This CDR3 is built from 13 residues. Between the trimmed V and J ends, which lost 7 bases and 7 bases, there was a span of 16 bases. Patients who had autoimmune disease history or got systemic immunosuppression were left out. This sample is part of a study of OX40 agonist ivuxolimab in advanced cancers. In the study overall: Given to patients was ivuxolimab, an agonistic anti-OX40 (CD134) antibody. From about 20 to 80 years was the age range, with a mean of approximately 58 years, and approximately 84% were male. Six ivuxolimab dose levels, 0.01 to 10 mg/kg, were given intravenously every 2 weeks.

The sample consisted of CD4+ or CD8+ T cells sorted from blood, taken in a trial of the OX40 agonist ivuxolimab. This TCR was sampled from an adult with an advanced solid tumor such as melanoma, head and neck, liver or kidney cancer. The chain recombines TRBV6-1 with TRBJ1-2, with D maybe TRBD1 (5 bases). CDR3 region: CASIEDSKGGYTF. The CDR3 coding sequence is TGTGCCAGCATCGAAGACAGTAAGGGTGGCTACACCTTC.